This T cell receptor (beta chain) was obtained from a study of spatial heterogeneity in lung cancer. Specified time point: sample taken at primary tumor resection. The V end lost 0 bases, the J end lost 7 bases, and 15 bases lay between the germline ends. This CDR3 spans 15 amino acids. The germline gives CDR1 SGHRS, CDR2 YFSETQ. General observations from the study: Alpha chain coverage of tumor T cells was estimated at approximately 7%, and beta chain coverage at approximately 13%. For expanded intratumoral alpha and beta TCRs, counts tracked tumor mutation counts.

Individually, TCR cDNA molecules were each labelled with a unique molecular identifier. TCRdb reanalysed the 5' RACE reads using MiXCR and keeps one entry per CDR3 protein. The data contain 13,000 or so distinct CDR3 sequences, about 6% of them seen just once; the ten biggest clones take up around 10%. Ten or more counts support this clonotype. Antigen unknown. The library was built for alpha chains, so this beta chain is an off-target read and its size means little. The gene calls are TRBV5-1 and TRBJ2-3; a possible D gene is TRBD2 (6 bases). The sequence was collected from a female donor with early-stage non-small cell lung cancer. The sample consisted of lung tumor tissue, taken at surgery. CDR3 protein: CASSLGGLGWNTQYF. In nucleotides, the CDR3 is TGCGCCAGCAGCTTGGGGGGACTCGGCTGGAATACGCAGTATTTT.